This is a list of T cell receptor beta chains from one sample in a study of shared T cell receptors in the human thymus. The table came from immunoSEQ multiplex PCR; TCRdb's copy has only in-frame clones and leaves some out. The table includes hundreds of thousands of clones, 70% to 90% detected once. These data also formed part of another study, on human thymus T cells.

Specimen: thymocytes. Receptors were obtained from a boy less than two years old with a congenital heart defect. The CDR3 runs from the conserved cysteine through the conserved F or W. The order of the fields is CDR3 protein, CDR3 DNA, V gene, J gene, clone size, D gene. The D gene is left open where the match is weak. Where a row states a size, it is once, few, many or the class of an expanded clone; other rows omit it.

CASTFRHQTNEKLFF	TGTGCCAGCACTTTCCGACACCAAACTAATGAAAAACTGTTTTTT	TRBV6-1	TRBJ1-4	-	-
CASILRGQNLSGANVLTF	TGTGCCAGCATATTGCGGGGGCAAAACCTATCTGGGGCCAACGTCCTGACTTTC	TRBV28	TRBJ2-6	few	-
CASSQDSCPGGTGSYNEQFF	TGCGCCAGCAGCCAAGACAGTTGCCCGGGCGGGACCGGTTCCTACAATGAGCAGTTCTTC	TRBV4-3	TRBJ2-1	-	-
CASSLGLAEENTGELFF	TGTGCCAGCAGCCTGGGACTAGCGGAAGAGAACACCGGGGAGCTGTTTTTT	TRBV7-9	TRBJ2-2	once	TRBD2
CASSHRTSGADTQYF	TGCGCCAGCAGCCATCGTACTAGCGGGGCCGATACGCAGTATTTT	TRBV4-3	TRBJ2-3	-	TRBD2
CASSTRRWDRRYNEQFF	TGTGCCAGCAGCACCAGACGGTGGGACAGGCGATACAATGAGCAGTTCTTC	TRBV7-6	TRBJ2-1	-	TRBD1
CASRPDRGDYNGYTF	TGTGCCAGCAGGCCTGACAGGGGAGATTACAATGGCTACACCTTC	TRBV6-5	TRBJ1-2	-	TRBD1
CASSFSNTEAFF	TGTGCCAGCAGTTTTAGTAACACTGAAGCTTTCTTT	TRBV28	TRBJ1-1	-	-
CASSLRQGKVNTEAFF	TGTGCCAGCAGTTTAAGACAGGGAAAGGTGAACACTGAAGCTTTCTTT	TRBV27	TRBJ1-1	-	TRBD1
CASSVGTRRQLVNEQFF	TGCGCCAGCAGCGTCGGGACTAGACGACAGTTGGTGAATGAGCAGTTCTTC	TRBV5-1	TRBJ2-1	-	TRBD2
CASSPNEIF	TGTGCCAGCAGCCCCAACGAGATTTTT	TRBV27	TRBJ1-5	-	-
CASSKTLSGRAPYEQYF	TGTGCCAGCAGCAAAACCCTTAGCGGGAGGGCCCCCTACGAGCAGTACTTC	TRBV21-1	TRBJ2-7	-	-
CASSQGEGELFF	TGCGCCAGCAGCCAGGGGGAGGGGGAGCTGTTTTTT	TRBV5-1	TRBJ2-2	-	TRBD1
CASSFLAGGIEQFF	TGTGCCAGCAGCTTTCTCGCGGGAGGAATCGAGCAGTTCTTC	TRBV7-2	TRBJ2-1	-	TRBD2
CASSYLGRDTEAFF	TGTGCCAGCAGTTACTTAGGGCGGGACACTGAAGCTTTCTTT	TRBV6-5	TRBJ1-1	-	-
CASSEGQDLYEQYF	TGTGCCAGCAGCGAAGGACAGGACCTCTACGAGCAGTACTTC	TRBV9	TRBJ2-7	-	TRBD1
CASSNRDRGYTF	TGTGCCAGCAGCAATCGGGACAGGGGCTACACCTTC	TRBV28	TRBJ1-2	-	TRBD1
CASSKGQGNSPLHF	TGTGCCAGCAGTAAAGGACAGGGTAATTCACCCCTCCACTTT	TRBV25-1	TRBJ1-6	-	TRBD1
CASSIEWRKGLWQPQHF	TGTGCCAGTAGTATCGAGTGGAGAAAGGGACTGTGGCAGCCCCAGCATTTT	TRBV19	TRBJ1-5	-	-
CASSAMTSGGARETQYF	TGCGCCAGCAGCGCGATGACTAGCGGGGGGGCGCGAGAGACCCAGTACTTC	TRBV4-1	TRBJ2-5	-	TRBD2
CASRPPTGAGYGYTF	TGTGCCAGCAGACCCCCCACAGGGGCAGGCTATGGCTACACCTTC	TRBV13	TRBJ1-2	-	TRBD1
CASLDRGGYNEQFF	TGTGCCAGCCTGGACCGGGGGGGATACAATGAGCAGTTCTTC	TRBV11-1	TRBJ2-1	-	TRBD2
CASSLRDRVSYAEAFF	TGTGCCAGCAGCCTCCGGGACAGGGTTAGTTACGCTGAAGCTTTCTTT	TRBV11-2	TRBJ1-1	few	TRBD1
CATHRGHDRSYGYTF	TGTGCCACCCACAGGGGCCACGACAGAAGCTATGGCTACACCTTC	TRBV6-5	TRBJ1-2	-	TRBD1
CASSEVAISGNTIYF	TGTGCCAGCAGTGAAGTAGCGATCTCTGGAAACACCATATATTTT	TRBV2	TRBJ1-3	-	-
CASSLVIKGDNSPLHF	TGTGCCAGCAGCTTGGTCATTAAGGGGGATAATTCCCCCCTCCACTTT	TRBV5-6	TRBJ1-6	-	-
CASSRRSGEWNYGYTF	TGTGCCAGCAGCCGTAGGTCAGGGGAATGGAACTATGGCTACACCTTC	TRBV7-9	TRBJ1-2	-	-
CASSLDREGGQPQHF	TGTGCCAGCAGCTTAGACAGGGAAGGGGGTCAGCCCCAGCATTTT	TRBV7-9	TRBJ1-5	-	-
CSATQGAGGTDTQYF	TGCAGCGCAACACAAGGGGCAGGGGGTACAGATACGCAGTATTTT	TRBV29-1	TRBJ2-3	-	TRBD1
CASSSGQGIIRYLSYTF	TGTGCCAGCAGCTCCGGACAGGGTATAATCCGGTATCTGAGCTACACCTTC	TRBV5-6	TRBJ1-2	-	TRBD1
CASSSETYTGELFF	TGTGCCAGCAGCTCAGAAACCTACACCGGGGAGCTGTTTTTT	TRBV7-6	TRBJ2-2	-	-
CASSQNRVGSQPQHF	TGCGCCAGCAGCCAAAACAGGGTAGGAAGTCAGCCCCAGCATTTT	TRBV4-1	TRBJ1-5	-	-
CASSYSGRGGEQFF	TGTGCCAGCAGTTACTCCGGCAGGGGTGGTGAGCAGTTCTTC	TRBV6-6	TRBJ2-1	-	-